This entry features one T cell receptor beta chain sequence. Its target is unknown. The data are from a study of cytomegalovirus exposure and HLA in healthy donors. 60 Vbeta and 13 Jbeta primers were used in PCR. TCRdb's table, derived via immunoSEQ multiplex PCR, lists solely in-frame clones and lacks some. There are approximately 45,000 clones in the sample, with 2% to 2.5% held by the top ten. Findings and limits, study-wide: Judged likely to be a sequencing artifact was a cluster of highly shared sequence variants. The study labeled approximately 150 TCR beta chains cytomegalovirus-associated.

The germline gives CDR1 LGHNA, CDR2 YSLEER. CDR3 length: 16 amino acids. The V and J ends lost 0 bases and 7 bases respectively, with 16 bases between them. Sequences were obtained from PBMCs. The sequence was obtained from a woman aged 40 to 50 in good health and CMV-seronegative. The V gene is TRBV4-3, the J gene TRBJ2-1, with D perhaps matching TRBD1 (5 bases). CDR3 sequence (DNA): TGCGCCAGCAGCCAAGATGGGGCAGGGTGGGGTAATGAGCAGTTCTTC. This gives the protein CASSQDGAGWGNEQFF.